This TCR beta chain was recovered during a study of response to subunit inactivated influenza vaccine. From germline, CDR1 is LNHDA and CDR2 SQIVND (reference sequence). Unmatched junction bases numbered 4, after V lost 8 bases and J lost 0 bases. The CDR3 is 15 residues long. TCRdb called the RT-PCR reads again in MiXCR, with one record for every CDR3 protein. Altogether roughly 190,000 distinct CDR3 sequences are present, about 12% being singletons, with the ten largest covering about 29%. The data also belong to a second study, concerning T cells expressing NK-cell markers. In that study: Scientists made TCR beta cDNA using 5'RACE template switching with UMIs. Just one sequenced donor of eight was HCMV-seronegative, while seven were seropositive. Dominant NKG2C+ clonotypes were found to form 1.0-7.0% of CD8+ T cells in six donors. Questions lingered over whether expanded NKG2C+ T cell clones were HCMV-specific.

This receptor was obtained from a man aged 50 or older who received an inactivated influenza vaccine. The rearrangement uses TRBV19 and TRBJ2-1; 10 bases match TRBD2. Sequencing used CD8+ T cells sorted from PBMCs, obtained 11 to 12 days after vaccination. CDR3 nucleotide sequence: TGTGCCAGTCAGCGGGGGGGCAGCTCCTACAATGAGCAGTTCTTC. Translating it yields CASQRGGSSYNEQFF.